These T cell receptor beta chains were read from a single sample in a study of blood T cell repertoires in COVID-19. The table came from immunoSEQ multiplex PCR; TCRdb's copy has only in-frame clones and leaves some out. This sample has 56,000 or so clones, with 80% to 90% found just once. Sequenced: peripheral blood. Receptors were obtained from a woman older than 75 with active COVID-19. Both conserved end residues are part of each CDR3. D genes are given only for firm matches. Expanded clones are given a class, and other clones once, few, many or no size at all.

v_gene	j_gene	abundance	d_gene	CDR3aa	CDR3nt
TRBV15	TRBJ2-3	NA	TRBD2	CATSRDNRGGPPDTQYF	TGTGCCACCAGCAGAGATAATCGGGGGGGCCCGCCAGATACGCAGTATTTT
TRBV7-7	TRBJ2-1	NA	TRBD2	CASSPRGGSYNEQFF	TGTGCTAGCAGCCCACGGGGGGGTTCCTACAATGAGCAGTTCTTC
TRBV5-1	TRBJ2-5	NA	NA	CASSWTGEEETQYF	TGCGCCAGCAGCTGGACCGGGGAGGAAGAGACCCAGTACTTC
TRBV19	TRBJ2-3	once	TRBD2	CASKQRGGRDTQYF	TGTGCCAGTAAACAGCGGGGGGGCCGGGATACGCAGTATTTT
TRBV24-1	TRBJ2-1	NA	TRBD2	CATSDPSGGGSYNEQFF	TGTGCCACCAGTGATCCGAGCGGGGGGGGCTCCTACAATGAGCAGTTCTTC
TRBV6-2/TRBV6-3	TRBJ2-1	NA	NA	CASSYPDRRHEQFF	TGTGCCAGCAGTTACCCAGACAGGAGACATGAGCAGTTCTTC
TRBV7-2	TRBJ1-1	NA	TRBD1	CASSFDREVTEAFF	TGTGCCAGCAGCTTCGACAGGGAGGTCACTGAAGCTTTCTTT
TRBV30	TRBJ1-4	NA	NA	CAWSQGSQVNEKLFF	TGTGCCTGGAGCCAGGGCAGCCAGGTTAATGAAAAACTGTTTTTT
TRBV20-1	TRBJ2-5	NA	NA	CSASARQETQYF	TGCAGTGCTAGTGCTCGCCAAGAGACCCAGTACTTC
TRBV14	TRBJ1-1	NA	NA	CASSQDLGGEAFF	TGTGCCAGCAGCCAAGACCTTGGCGGCGAAGCTTTCTTT
TRBV13	TRBJ2-7	NA	TRBD1	CASSKASRDRGSEQYF	TGTGCCAGCAGCAAGGCTTCCCGGGACAGGGGAAGCGAGCAGTACTTC
TRBV2	TRBJ1-5	NA	NA	CASNKDLNQPQHF	TGTGCCAGCAATAAGGACTTGAATCAGCCCCAGCATTTT
TRBV2	TRBJ2-5	NA	NA	CASSREQETQYF	TGTGCCAGCAGCCGGGAGCAAGAGACCCAGTACTTC
TRBV28	TRBJ1-4	NA	TRBD1	CASSRQGTNEKLFF	TGTGCCAGCAGTCGACAGGGGACTAATGAAAAACTGTTTTTT
TRBV11-2	TRBJ2-7	NA	NA	CASSLVKSRGDYEQYF	TGTGCCAGCAGCTTAGTAAAGTCCAGAGGAGATTACGAGCAGTACTTC
TRBV14	TRBJ2-5	NA	NA	CASSQVLTGQETQYF	TGTGCCAGCAGCCAAGTTCTCACAGGCCAAGAGACCCAGTACTTC
TRBV20-1	TRBJ2-2	few	TRBD2	CSASGSGVNTGELFF	TGCAGTGCTAGTGGTAGCGGGGTTAACACCGGGGAGCTGTTTTTT
TRBV7-2	TRBJ2-5	NA	NA	CASSLSNSRAETQYF	TGTGCCAGCAGCTTAAGCAACTCCAGGGCGGAGACCCAGTACTTC
TRBV28	TRBJ1-4	NA	NA	CASSGRVNEKLFF	TGTGCCAGCAGTGGCAGGGTGAATGAAAAACTGTTTTTT
TRBV19	TRBJ1-5	NA	TRBD1	CASSPGQGAFNQPQHF	TGTGCCAGTAGTCCCGGACAGGGGGCGTTCAATCAGCCCCAGCATTTT
TRBV7-2	TRBJ1-4	few	TRBD1	CASSPGQGRELFF	TGTGCCAGCAGTCCGGGACAGGGGAGGGAACTGTTTTTT
TRBV5-4	TRBJ2-5	NA	TRBD2	CATTHRGEQETQYF	TGTGCCACCACACACCGGGGGGAACAAGAGACCCAGTACTTC
TRBV7-9	TRBJ1-3	NA	NA	CASSLSRLPSSGNTIYF	TGTGCCAGCAGCTTATCACGACTCCCGAGCTCTGGAAACACCATATATTTT
TRBV28	TRBJ1-6	NA	NA	CASSYSNSPLHF	TGTGCCAGCAGTTACAGTAATTCACCCCTCCACTTT
TRBV7-2	TRBJ2-7	NA	NA	CASSSTEAESSEQYF	TGTGCCAGCAGCTCGACCGAAGCGGAGTCCTCCGAGCAGTACTTC
TRBV5-1	TRBJ2-7	NA	TRBD1	CASSMEPGQTYEQYF	TGCGCCAGCAGCATGGAACCGGGACAGACCTACGAGCAGTACTTC
TRBV18	TRBJ2-3	NA	TRBD2	CASSRATSGGQASTDTQYF	TGTGCCAGCTCACGAGCGACTAGCGGGGGGCAAGCTAGCACAGATACGCAGTATTTT
TRBV5-4	TRBJ1-1	NA	TRBD1	CASSLYRGPNTEAFF	TGTGCCAGCAGCTTGTACAGGGGCCCCAACACTGAAGCTTTCTTT
TRBV2	TRBJ1-2	NA	NA	CASSRVLLYGYTF	TGTGCCAGCAGCAGGGTGCTTCTCTATGGCTACACCTTC
TRBV2	TRBJ1-5	NA	NA	CASSEASGDQPQHF	TGTGCCAGCAGTGAAGCCTCGGGAGATCAGCCCCAGCATTTT
TRBV27	TRBJ1-5	once	NA	CASSHQGHQPQHF	TGTGCCAGCAGTCATCAGGGGCATCAGCCCCAGCATTTT
TRBV7-3	TRBJ1-5	NA	TRBD1	CASSPRTGEDGNQPQHF	TGTGCCAGCAGCCCCCGGACAGGGGAAGATGGCAATCAGCCCCAGCATTTT
TRBV30	TRBJ2-2	NA	TRBD2	CAWSLARTSGNTGELFF	TGTGCCTGGAGTCTTGCCAGGACTAGCGGGAACACCGGGGAGCTGTTTTTT
TRBV20-1	TRBJ2-1	NA	TRBD2	CSASPSGGASYNEQFF	TGCAGTGCTAGTCCTAGCGGGGGGGCTTCCTACAATGAGCAGTTCTTC
TRBV12-3/TRBV12-4	TRBJ2-5	NA	TRBD2	CASSLGLAQTQYF	TGTGCCAGCAGTTTGGGACTAGCACAGACCCAGTACTTC
TRBV28	TRBJ2-7	NA	TRBD1	CASTPGGGAPLEQYF	TGTGCCAGCACTCCAGGGGGCGGGGCCCCCCTCGAGCAGTACTTC
TRBV6-2/TRBV6-3	TRBJ1-2	NA	NA	CASSYRGSGYTF	TGTGCCAGCAGTTACCGGGGGAGCGGCTACACCTTC
TRBV5-1	TRBJ1-1	NA	NA	CASSLIEDTEAFF	TGCGCCAGCAGCTTAATAGAGGACACTGAAGCTTTCTTT
TRBV29-1	TRBJ2-1	NA	TRBD2	CSVTGGSYNEQFF	TGCAGCGTTACGGGGGGCTCCTACAATGAGCAGTTCTTC
TRBV5-8	TRBJ1-1	NA	TRBD1	CASSPRVLGGRTEAFF	TGTGCCAGCAGCCCCCGGGTTTTAGGGGGCCGGACTGAAGCTTTCTTT